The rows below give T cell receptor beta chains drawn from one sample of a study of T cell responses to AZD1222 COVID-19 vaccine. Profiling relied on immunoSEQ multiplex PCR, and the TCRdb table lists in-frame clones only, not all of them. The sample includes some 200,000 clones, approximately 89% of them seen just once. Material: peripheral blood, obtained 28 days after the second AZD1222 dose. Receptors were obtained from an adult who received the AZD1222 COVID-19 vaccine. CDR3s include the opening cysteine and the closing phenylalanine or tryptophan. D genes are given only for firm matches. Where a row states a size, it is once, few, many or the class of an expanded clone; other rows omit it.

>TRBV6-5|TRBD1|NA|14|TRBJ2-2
CASTETGGTGELFF
TGTGCCAGCACCGAAACAGGGGGCACCGGGGAGCTGTTTTTT
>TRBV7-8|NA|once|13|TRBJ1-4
CACRGYANEKLFF
TGTGCCTGCCGGGGGTATGCTAATGAAAAACTGTTTTTT
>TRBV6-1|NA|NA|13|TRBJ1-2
CASSDQGIGGYTF
TGTGCCAGCAGTGACCAGGGTATAGGTGGCTACACCTTC
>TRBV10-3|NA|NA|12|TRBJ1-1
CAIRDQNTEAFF
TGTGCCATCAGGGATCAGAACACTGAAGCTTTCTTT
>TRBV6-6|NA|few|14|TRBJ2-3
CASSPTTSTDTQYF
TGTGCCAGCAGTCCCACTACTAGCACAGATACGCAGTATTTT
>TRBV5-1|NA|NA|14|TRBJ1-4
CASSESTVGEKLFF
TGCGCCAGCAGCGAGTCGACAGTGGGTGAAAAACTGTTTTTT
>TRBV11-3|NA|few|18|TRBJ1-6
CASSLDRGTGSYYSPLHF
TGTGCCAGCAGCTTAGATCGTGGAACGGGGTCCTATTACTCACCCCTCCACTTT
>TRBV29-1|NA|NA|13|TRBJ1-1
CSVGLHMNTEAFF
TGCAGCGTTGGTCTGCACATGAACACTGAAGCTTTCTTT
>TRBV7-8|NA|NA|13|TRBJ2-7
CASTLGLAYEQYF
TGTGCCAGCACCTTAGGGCTAGCCTACGAGCAGTACTTC
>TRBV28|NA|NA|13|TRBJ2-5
CASRPNHEETQYF
TGTGCCAGCAGGCCGAATCACGAGGAGACCCAGTACTTC
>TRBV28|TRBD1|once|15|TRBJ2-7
CASSPGTGGSYEQYF
TGTGCCAGCAGTCCCGGGACAGGTGGGTCCTACGAGCAGTACTTC
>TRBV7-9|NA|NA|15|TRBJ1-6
CASSSPGRPNSPLHF
TGTGCCAGCAGCTCCCCGGGACGGCCTAATTCACCCCTCCACTTT
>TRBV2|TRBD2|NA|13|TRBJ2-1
CATSSGRVNEQFF
TGTGCCACCTCTAGCGGGAGGGTGAATGAGCAGTTCTTC
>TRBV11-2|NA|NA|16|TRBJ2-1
CASSLDIRLLSMKQFF
TGTGCCAGCAGCCTGGACATTCGACTTCTCTCCATGAAGCAGTTCTTC